This T cell receptor beta chain was retrieved from a study of blood T cell repertoires in COVID-19 (TCRdb year 2020). Some background on the complete study: The collaborator samples originated in the United States, Italy and Spain and spanned the acute and convalescent phases of COVID-19. The material from the prospective study consisted of cDNA or gDNA derived from T cells, B-cell-depleted T cells, or PBMCs. The dataset comprised deeply sampled blood TCRbeta repertoires from subjects exposed to, actively infected with, or recovered from COVID-19. The repertoires were released in a freely available public database intended as a resource for research on the immune response to SARS-CoV-2. Samples came from the ongoing ImmuneRACE study (first 160 participants) plus 1,254 subjects from 6 global collaborators. Nearly every sample came with metadata listing a de-identified subject ID, COVID-19 status, age in years and sex. Where available, HLA class I and class II types were obtained from metadata supplied by the sample provider rather than from assay-based typing. The research as a whole found: Clinical and demographic metadata were provided uncurated, with the amount varying by source and participant.

After removal of 6 bases from V and 5 bases from J, the junction retains 10 bases not matched to a gene. Based on the germline V gene (reference sequence), the CDR1 and CDR2 sequences are SEHNR and FQNEAQ. Including the terminal cysteine and phenylalanine, the CDR3 comprises 15 residues. The read is trimmed to its CDR3 DNA, 45 bases read in frame from base 1. Another Seattle source contributed samples from volunteer blood donors who had recovered from COVID-19. Collaborating institutions collected whole blood in K2EDTA tubes following their own protocols. Collaborator samples were shipped for TCRbeta analysis as frozen whole blood, isolated PBMCs, or DNA extracted from either sample type. Points on this clone: Its antigen remains undetermined. There are no base qualities to consult, and no much larger clone falls within one base.

TCRbeta CDR3 regions were amplified from genomic DNA using the immunoSEQ Assay, a bias-controlled multiplex PCR. On the study's bioinformatics: The number of nucleated cells in each sample was estimated from the amplification of reference gene primers within the assay. To quantify the absolute abundance of each unique TCRbeta CDR3 rearrangement, sequence reads were collapsed and filtered. For each sample, productive Simpson clonality was calculated as the square root of Simpson's diversity index over productive rearrangements. Imported from immuneACCESS, the table was reduced by TCRdb to in-frame sequences with V and J called. These copies leave out some clones; in studies compared against another copy, an unresolved V gene accounts for under half, and the cause of the remainder is not known. From that table come the V and J calls and clone size; the DNA was used to work out D and trimming. The sample table records approximately 220,000 clones; around nine tenths of these occur just once. Of the sample, roughly 6.2% falls within the top ten clones.

Sequenced material: peripheral blood. The chain is encoded by TRBV7-9 joined to TRBJ2-7; 10 junctional bases match TRBD1. This receptor was taken from a man aged 55 to 70 who had recovered from COVID-19. CDR3 loop: CASRSGDRGAHEQYF. The base sequence is TGTGCCAGCAGGAGCGGGGACAGGGGTGCCCACGAGCAGTACTTC.